This T cell receptor beta chain was captured in a study of cytomegalovirus exposure and HLA in healthy donors. Deletions cut 1 base from V and 0 bases from J, with 11 bases between. The CDR3 spans 16 residues. In germline, CDR1 is PRHDT, CDR2 FYEKMQ (reference sequence). 13 Jbeta primers and 60 Vbeta primers were used for the PCR. The method was immunoSEQ multiplex PCR; TCRdb's version includes in-frame clones alone and lacks a portion of them. The sample has about 280,000 clones, 85% to 90% seen once. The genes are TRBV13 and TRBJ2-3, with D tentatively TRBD1 (6 bases). Sequencing was performed on PBMCs. The receptor was isolated from a woman in her late teens or twenties in good health and CMV-seronegative. This chain's CDR3 is CASSLAGAESTDTQYF. CDR3 nucleotide sequence: TGTGCCAGCAGCTTAGCAGGGGCTGAAAGCACAGATACGCAGTATTTT.